Each of the 8 T cell receptor beta chains below was sequenced from the same sample in a study of T-cell reconstitution after alpha-beta-depleted transplantation in children. Construction of the TCRbeta library involved unique molecular identifiers. TCRdb re-called the PCR reads with MiXCR, one entry per CDR3 protein. The sample lists some 310,000 distinct CDR3 sequences; more than 20% were seen once. The sequencing here drew on PBMCs, mostly from graft donor cells, taken 180 days after TCRalphabeta/CD19-depleted stem cell transplant. The origin of the receptors is a male patient younger than 18 who had a stem cell transplant for acute lymphoblastic leukemia, so the T cells may come from the graft donor.

The sample holds a few counts of this clonotype. The J gene is TRBJ2-7, the V gene TRBV5-1; D not resolved. CDR1 is SGHRS, CDR2 YFSETQ, per germline. Trimming stripped 0 bases from V and 1 base from J, with 8 bases between. This CDR3 comprises 14 residues. CDR3 amino acids: CASSLAAGSYEQYF. The CDR3 DNA follows: TGCGCCAGCAGCTTGGCAGCTGGGTCCTACGAGCAGTACTTC.

The gene calls are TRBV5-1 and TRBJ1-6, with unresolved D. CDR1 SGHRS and CDR2 YFSETQ come from the germline V gene. The germline V and J ends were trimmed by 0 bases and 0 bases, with 7 bases remaining between them. This CDR3 has 16 amino acids. The CDR3 here is CASSLGGSSYNSPLHF. The CDR3 coding sequence is TGCGCCAGCAGCTTGGGGGGTTCCTCCTATAATTCACCCCTCCACTTT.

The rearrangement links TRBV9 to TRBJ2-1, with TRBD1 matching 10 bases. Looked up from germline, CDR1 is SGDLS and CDR2 is YYNGEE. V shed 4 bases, J shed 4 bases, and the junction held 8 bases outside the gene matches. The CDR3 consists of 16 residues. CDR3 bases: TGTGCCAGCAGCCCTACTGGACAGGGGGATTACAATGAGCAGTTCTTC. Translation: CASSPTGQGDYNEQFF.

The chain uses TRBV5-1 and TRBJ2-7; TRBD2 is a possible D gene (5 bases). V shed 0 bases and J shed 0 bases, with 13 bases lying between them. This CDR3 has 16 residues. CDR1 is SGHRS, CDR2 YFSETQ, per germline. This CDR3 reads CASSLEGSASSYEQYF. In DNA form, the CDR3 reads TGCGCCAGCAGCTTGGAAGGTAGCGCGAGCTCCTACGAGCAGTACTTC.

The gene calls are TRBV13 and TRBJ1-4, with 8 positions matching TRBD1. CDR3 length equals 15 residues. Per the germline V gene, CDR1 is PRHDT and CDR2 is FYEKMQ (reference sequence). J gave up 5 bases and V 3 bases, and 5 bases lay outside the gene matches. CDR3 in amino acids: CASSFGQGVNEKLFF. The CDR3 DNA reads TGTGCCAGCAGCTTCGGACAGGGCGTGAATGAAAAACTGTTTTTT.

On this clonotype itself: Just one base apart from a much larger clone, this may be a read error. CDR3 bases: TGCGCCAGCAGCCCAGCAAACCAGCTTCAAGAGACCCAGCACTTC. Translated: CASSPANQLQETQHF. The genes are TRBV5-1 and TRBJ2-5; D is ambiguous. The CDR3 runs to 15 residues. Germline CDR1 is SGHRS and CDR2 is YFSETQ.

The rearrangement links TRBV10-2 to TRBJ2-2; 11 bases are shared with TRBD2. Germline V lookup: CDR1 WSHSY, CDR2 SAAADI. V shed 8 bases, J shed 3 bases, and the junction held 5 bases outside the gene matches. There are 15 residues in the CDR3. CDR3 sequence: CASLTSGTHTGELFF. DNA of the CDR3: TGCGCCAGCTTGACTAGCGGGACACACACCGGGGAGCTGTTTTTT.

The chain links TRBV29-1 to TRBJ2-2; D not certain. There are 13 residues in the CDR3. In germline, CDR1 is SQVTM, CDR2 ANQGSEA. V was pared by 8 bases and J by 4 bases, with 14 bases between. CDR3 amino acids: CSTAPGLTGELFF. The CDR3 nucleotides read TGCAGCACAGCCCCTGGGCTCACCGGGGAGCTGTTTTTT.